Each of the 13 T cell receptor beta chains below was sequenced from the same sample in a study of T cell repertoires in cytomegalovirus infection. TCRdb passed the reads through MiXCR, listing each CDR3 protein once. Counted here are 250,000 to 400,000 distinct CDR3 sequences, 25% occurring once; the ten biggest clones make up 10% to 15%. For these receptors, no antigen is known. The source material was cultured PBMCs, sampled from culture after CMV antigen stimulation. These receptors were obtained from a human donor in good health (CMV status not recorded). Some clones in this sample may be carry-over from other donors' samples.

V usage is TRBV3-1 and J usage is TRBJ2-7; TRBD2 aligns across 12 bases. Losses at the gene ends were 4 bases for V and 2 bases for J; bases not matched to a gene: 3. The germline gives CDR1 LGHDT, CDR2 YNNKEL (reference sequence). CDR3 length equals 15 residues. This CDR3 reads CASSPGLAGPYEQYV. CDR3 nucleotides: TGTGCCAGCAGCCCCGGACTAGCGGGGCCCTACGAGCAGTACGTC.

The genes are TRBV27 and TRBJ2-1; 11 nucleotides match TRBD2. The CDR3 runs to 15 residues. V lost 6 bases and J lost 7; bases outside the gene matches: 8. Germline V gene data show CDR1 as MNHEY and CDR2 as SMNVEV (reference sequence). CDR3 in amino acids: CASSPGTSGWNEQFF. Written as DNA, the CDR3 is TGTGCCAGCAGCCCCGGGACTAGCGGATGGAATGAGCAGTTCTTC.

A few counts support this clonotype. The chain joins TRBV11-2 to TRBJ2-1; 9 bases line up with TRBD2. This CDR3 is 19 amino acids long. V dropped 2 bases and J dropped 4; count of bases not matched to a gene: 15. Germline loops: CDR1 SGHAT, CDR2 FQNNGV. Written as DNA, the CDR3 is TGTGCCAGCAGCTTATTAGGACTAGCGTCTTTGAAGTCATACAATGAGCAGTTCTTC. It yields the protein CASSLLGLASLKSYNEQFF.

The rearrangement links TRBV7-2 to TRBJ2-5, with D unresolved. Deletions cut 1 base from V and 2 bases from J, with 8 bases between. Germline-derived CDR1 and CDR2 are SGHTA and FQGNSA. The CDR3 consists of 14 residues. The CDR3 here is CASSLVVWQETQYF. CDR3 bases: TGTGCCAGCAGCTTAGTCGTATGGCAAGAGACCCAGTACTTC.

The J gene is TRBJ2-2, the V gene TRBV12-3 or TRBV12-4; D remains ambiguous. V was trimmed by 5 bases and J by 7 bases, leaving 20 bases between them. The CDR3 extends over 16 amino acids. This CDR3 reads CASSPRASLRSGELFF. CDR3 nucleotide sequence: TGTGCCAGCAGTCCCCGGGCCAGCCTAAGGAGCGGGGAGCTGTTTTTT.

In regard to this clonotype: A read error may explain this, as a much larger clone is one base away. The gene calls are TRBV11-2 and TRBJ2-1, with D possibly matching TRBD2 (5 bases). The CDR3 has 16 amino acids. V lost 0 bases and J 7 bases, leaving 16 bases between the germline ends. Germline lookup yields CDR1 SGHAT and CDR2 FQNNGV. The CDR3 sequence: CASSLDLAGLRNEQFF. CDR3 DNA sequence: TGTGCCAGCAGCTTAGATTTGGCGGGTTTGCGAAATGAGCAGTTCTTC.

This clonotype was seen repeatedly, ten times or more. The V call is TRBV12-3 or TRBV12-4, the J call TRBJ1-4, with 10 nucleotides matching TRBD1. This CDR3 has 14 residues. V shed 4 bases, J shed 7 bases, and the junction held 3 bases outside the gene matches. The CDR3 loop is CASSSGQGSEKLFF. CDR3 DNA sequence: TGTGCCAGCAGTTCGGGACAGGGGTCTGAAAAACTGTTTTTT.

This clonotype was seen at least ten times. The chain's CDR3 is CASRRRSGRAVDEQFF. Written as DNA, the CDR3 is TGTGCCAGCAGACGTAGGAGCGGGAGAGCGGTTGATGAGCAGTTCTTC. J is TRBJ2-1 and V is TRBV7-2; 8 nucleotides agree with TRBD2. The CDR3 contains 16 residues. The J segment lost 8 bases and the V segment lost 6 bases, leaving 15 bases of the junction unmatched. CDR1 SGHTA and CDR2 FQGNSA come from the germline V gene.

This clonotype was counted a few times. This chain connects TRBV7-6 to TRBJ2-7; 8 nucleotides agree with TRBD1. Germline CDR1 is SGHVS and CDR2 is FNYEAQ. CDR3 length equals 15 residues. Trimming cost V 5 bases and J 2 bases; bases outside gene matches: 8. CDR3 nucleotide sequence: TGTGCCAGCAGCGCTTGGACAGGGAACCCCTACGAGCAGTACTTC. Amino acids: CASSAWTGNPYEQYF.

This clonotype was seen many times. The chain carries TRBV7-2 and TRBJ2-5; 14 nucleotides align to TRBD2. CDR1 is SGHTA and CDR2 is FQGNSA in the germline V gene. After removal of 5 bases from V and 2 bases from J, the junction contained 4 bases not matched to a gene. This CDR3 comprises 16 residues. Written as DNA, the CDR3 is TGTGCCAGCAGCCCTGGGACTAGCGGGAGACAAGAGACCCAGTACTTC. Residues: CASSPGTSGRQETQYF.

The rearrangement links TRBV27 to TRBJ2-7; 11 nucleotides match TRBD1. This CDR3 is 15 amino acids long. After removal of 7 bases from V and 2 bases from J, the junction contained 7 bases not matched to a gene. Looked up from germline, CDR1 is MNHEY and CDR2 is SMNVEV (reference sequence). In nucleotides, the CDR3 is TGTGCCAGCAATACGAAGGACAGGGGGCCCTACGAGCAGTACGTC. The encoded protein is CASNTKDRGPYEQYV.

V usage is TRBV30 and J usage is TRBJ2-1, with 7 bases fitting TRBD2. After removal of 4 bases from V and 10 bases from J, the junction contained 10 bases not matched to a gene. This CDR3 region has 13 residues. Germline CDR1 GTSNPN, CDR2 SVGIG (reference sequence). The CDR3 is CAWTSGPLREQFF. DNA for the CDR3: TGTGCCTGGACTAGCGGCCCCCTCAGGGAGCAGTTCTTC.

This clonotype was counted a few times. A clone one base away is much larger, so this may be a read error. V and J are TRBV7-8 and TRBJ2-1; 8 nucleotides agree with TRBD2. This CDR3 spans 17 amino acids. Trimming at V came to 1 base and at J to 8 bases, leaving 13 bases not matched to a gene. Germline CDR1 SGHVS, CDR2 FQNEAQ. The CDR3 DNA reads as TGTGCCAGCAGCTTAGTGTGGCTAGCGGGCCGGAGCTATGAGCAGTTCTTC. As protein: CASSLVWLAGRSYEQFF.